The present TCR beta chain was sequenced within a study of cytomegalovirus exposure and HLA in healthy donors. Between the trimmed V and J ends, which lost 8 bases and 5 bases, there was a span of 12 bases. This CDR3 region has 12 residues. The germline gives CDR1 MNHEY, CDR2 SMNVEV (reference sequence). This clone was counted a few times. Its antigen is not known. Points from the study as a whole: Further analysis, carried out later, found HLA-associated TCR beta chains more clonally expanded than equally common other chains. Overall, approximately 150 TCR beta chains were annotated as cytomegalovirus-associated.

With 60 Vbeta and 13 Jbeta primers, the PCR was carried out. TCRdb's table, derived via immunoSEQ multiplex PCR, lists solely in-frame clones and lacks some. Of roughly 120,000 clones listed, over 8% are singletons. The chain couples TRBV27 to TRBJ1-2, with D perhaps matching TRBD1 (5 bases). The clonotype comes from a man aged 25 to 40 in good health and CMV-seronegative. Sequencing was performed on PBMCs. CDR3 residues: CASRSGGYGYTF. DNA for the CDR3: TGTGCCAGCCGATCCGGGGGTTATGGCTACACCTTC.